This T cell receptor (beta chain) was sequenced during a study of blood T cell repertoires in COVID-19. The wider study: Samples came from the United States, Italy and Spain, spanning acute and convalescent COVID-19.

The protocol was immunoSEQ multiplex PCR, while the TCRdb copy is restricted to in-frame clones and leaves out a portion. The sample holds 120,000 or so clones, 80% to 90% seen once. This clonotype was sampled from a woman aged 65 to 85 with acute or convalescent COVID-19. Material for sequencing was peripheral blood.

In DNA, the CDR3 is TGTGCCAGCAGTATCCGACAGGGTTCCTACGAGCAGTACTTC. Its protein is CASSIRQGSYEQYF. This rearrangement joins TRBV28 to TRBJ2-7; 7 nucleotides match TRBD1. Germline V gene lookup returns CDR1 MDHEN and CDR2 SYDVKM. CDR3 size: 14 residues. V shed 5 bases and J 1 base; nucleotides not matched to a gene: 5.